Described below is a single TCR beta chain sequence and its context. Its target is not known. Treatment here: oral pan-JAK inhibitor, 5-10 mg twice daily. The data originate from a study of CD8+ T cells in alopecia areata. cDNA reverse transcribed from extracted RNA served as the sequencing template. Measured with immunoSEQ multiplex PCR; TCRdb has only the in-frame clones, and not every one. The sample yields over 250,000 clones, around three fifths seen once. The CDR3 is made up of 14 amino acids. The ends were cut back, 1 base at V and 4 bases at J, with 10 bases in the middle. The V gene's germline CDR1 is SEHNR and CDR2 FQNEAQ (reference sequence). Points from the study as a whole: More clonal than normal scalp was lesional scalp, particularly alopecia totalis/universalis. There was only one nonresponder, so it was unclear how baseline CD8+ expansion relates to response. In blood and scalp, many expanded lesional clones persisted during tofacitinib.

This clonotype was obtained from a human donor with alopecia areata. The source material was CD4+ T cells sorted from blood, sampled at roughly week 52, from a patient treated with tofacitinib. This chain uses TRBV7-9 with TRBJ1-1; maybe TRBD1 (6 bases). CDR3: CASSLGTGATEAFF. The DNA of the CDR3 is TGTGCCAGCAGCTTAGGCACGGGGGCCACTGAAGCTTTCTTT.